This TCR beta chain was captured by sequencing in a study of blood T cell repertoires in COVID-19. Only in-frame clones appear in the TCRdb table, and some are missing; sequencing was by immunoSEQ multiplex PCR. The sample has approximately 250,000 clones; over 80% are singletons. Germline CDR1 reads SGHRS; CDR2 reads YFSETQ. The CDR3 length is 15 residues. V was pared by 9 bases and J by 0 bases, with 8 bases of the junction left unmatched. The specimen was peripheral blood. This TCR was recovered from a woman in her seventies with COVID-19, enrolled during active disease. J is TRBJ2-2 and V is TRBV5-1; 7 nucleotides agree with TRBD1. Here the CDR3 reads CATGQAAANTGELFF. The CDR3 bases are TGCGCCACCGGACAGGCGGCCGCGAACACCGGGGAGCTGTTTTTT.